A selection of T cell receptor beta chains follows, all from one sample in a study of T cell responses to AZD1222 COVID-19 vaccine. The method was immunoSEQ multiplex PCR; TCRdb's version includes in-frame clones alone and lacks a portion of them. The sample carries more than 60,000 clones, about 90% recorded once. Here the sequenced sample was peripheral blood, taken on day 0 of AZD1222 vaccination. The receptors derive from an adult in good health. The CDR3 runs from the conserved cysteine through the conserved F or W. Each record gives: V gene, D gene, clone size, J gene, CDR3 DNA, CDR3 protein. A D gene is named only where the DNA matches it firmly. Clone size is stated in some rows and not others, as once, few, many or a class when expanded.

>TRBV30|NA|once|TRBJ2-6
TGTGCCTGGAGGGGGATCGGGGCCAACGTCCTGACTTTC
CAWRGIGANVLTF
>TRBV6-5|NA|NA|TRBJ1-2
TGTGCCAGCTATATGGTCGGGCTTGGCTATGGCTACACCTTC
CASYMVGLGYGYTF
>TRBV27|TRBD2|NA|TRBJ2-3
TGTGCCAGCAGTCTGTCCAACCCACTCATTACTAGCGACACAGATACGCAGTATTTT
CASSLSNPLITSDTDTQYF
>TRBV11-3|NA|NA|TRBJ1-4
TGTGCCAGCAGCTTCCGCGGAGGGGGGGAAAAACTGTTTTTT
CASSFRGGGEKLFF
>TRBV19|NA|NA|TRBJ1-1
TGTGCCAGTACGGGATATACTGAAGCTTTCTTT
CASTGYTEAFF
>TRBV11-3|NA|NA|TRBJ1-1
TGTGCCAGCAGCTCCTTCGCAGGGATGAACACTGAAGCTTTCTTT
CASSSFAGMNTEAFF
>TRBV29-1|NA|NA|TRBJ1-2
TGCAGCGTTTATCAGGGGTCCTATGGCTACACCTTC
CSVYQGSYGYTF
>TRBV6-5|NA|NA|TRBJ1-1
TGTGCCAGCAGTTACTCGGGGGGCGGGAGCACTGAAGCTTTCTTT
CASSYSGGGSTEAFF
>TRBV3-1/TRBV3-2|NA|NA|TRBJ2-7
TGTGCCAGCAGCCAAGCTAGGGGATTGGGCTACGAGCAGTACTTC
CASSQARGLGYEQYF
>TRBV6-5|NA|NA|TRBJ1-5
TGTGCCAGCAACCCCCGGGCGGGGGCTCAGCCCCAGCATTTT
CASNPRAGAQPQHF
>TRBV30|NA|NA|TRBJ2-3
TGTGCCTGGAGTGTCGAGGCTAGCACAGATACGCAGTATTTT
CAWSVEASTDTQYF